This T cell receptor (beta chain) came from a study of blood T cell repertoires in COVID-19. Study-level information: Sources were T cells, B-cell-depleted T cells, or PBMCs; the material itself was cDNA or gDNA.

The assay was immunoSEQ multiplex PCR, and TCRdb's table has in-frame clones only and misses some. This sample has over 130,000 clones, with around 90% found just once. CDR3 length equals 14 residues. The germline V and J ends were trimmed by 10 bases and 6 bases, with 18 bases remaining between them. The germline gives CDR1 MGHDK, CDR2 SYGVNS. The specimen sequenced was peripheral blood. This TCR was sampled from a woman aged 60-75 years with active or convalescent COVID-19. This chain links TRBV25-1 with TRBJ1-4, with D unclear. The CDR3 sequence: CATANFLGDEKLFF. The CDR3 DNA sequence: TGTGCCACTGCAAACTTTCTGGGCGATGAAAAACTGTTTTTT.